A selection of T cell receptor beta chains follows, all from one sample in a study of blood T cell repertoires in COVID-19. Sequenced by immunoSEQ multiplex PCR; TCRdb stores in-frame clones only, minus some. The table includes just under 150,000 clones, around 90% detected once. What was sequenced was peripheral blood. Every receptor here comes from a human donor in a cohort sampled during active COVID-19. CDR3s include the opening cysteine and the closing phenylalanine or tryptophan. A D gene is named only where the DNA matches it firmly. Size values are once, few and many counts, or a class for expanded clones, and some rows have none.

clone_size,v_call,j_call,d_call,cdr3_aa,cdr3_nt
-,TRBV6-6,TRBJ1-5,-,CASSYPPGENQPQHF,TGTGCCAGCAGTTACCCTCCAGGGGAGAATCAGCCCCAGCATTTT
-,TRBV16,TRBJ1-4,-,CASSQSVEGNEKLFF,TGTGCCAGCAGCCAATCGGTGGAGGGAAATGAAAAACTGTTTTTT
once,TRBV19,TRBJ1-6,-,CASSISRGSYNSPLHF,TGTGCCAGTAGTATTTCAAGGGGCTCCTATAATTCACCCCTCCACTTT
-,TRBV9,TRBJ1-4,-,CASSDNNEKLFF,TGTGCCAGCAGCGACAATAATGAAAAACTGTTTTTT
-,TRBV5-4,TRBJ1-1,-,CASSRGVGYTEAFF,TGTGCCAGCAGCCGGGGGGTTGGGTACACTGAAGCTTTCTTT
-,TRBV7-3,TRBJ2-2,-,CASSDIGGVGGELFF,TGTGCCAGCAGCGATATCGGGGGAGTAGGAGGGGAGCTGTTTTTT
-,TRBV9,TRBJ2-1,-,CASSVGWAGDEQFF,TGTGCCAGCAGCGTAGGCTGGGCGGGTGATGAGCAGTTCTTC
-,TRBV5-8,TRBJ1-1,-,CASRRNTEAFF,TGTGCCAGCCGGAGAAACACTGAAGCTTTCTTT
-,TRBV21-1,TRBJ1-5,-,CASSKCGRQNSNQPQHF,TGTGCCAGCAGCAAATGTGGCAGGCAGAATAGCAATCAGCCCCAGCATTTT
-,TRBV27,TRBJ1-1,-,CASSQARGGTEAFF,TGTGCCAGCAGTCAAGCGCGGGGTGGCACTGAAGCTTTCTTT
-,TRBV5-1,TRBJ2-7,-,CASSPEGTAIPQYF,TGCGCCAGCAGCCCGGAGGGGACAGCGATACCTCAGTACTTC
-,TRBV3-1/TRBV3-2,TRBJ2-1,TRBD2,CASSPFGLEDFEQFF,TGTGCCAGCAGCCCATTCGGACTAGAGGATTTTGAGCAGTTCTTC
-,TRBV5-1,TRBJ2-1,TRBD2,CASSQTGTSAHEQFF,TGCGCCAGCAGCCAGACCGGGACTAGCGCACATGAGCAGTTCTTC
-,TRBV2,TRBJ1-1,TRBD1,CASRRGQRTFTEAFF,TGTGCCAGCAGGAGGGGGCAGCGGACGTTCACTGAAGCTTTCTTT
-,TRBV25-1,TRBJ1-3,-,CASSAGGKAGNTIYF,TGTGCCAGCAGCGCGGGTGGGAAGGCTGGAAACACCATATATTTT
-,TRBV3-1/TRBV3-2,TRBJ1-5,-,CASSHQGNQPQHF,TGTGCCAGCAGCCACCAGGGAAATCAGCCCCAGCATTTT
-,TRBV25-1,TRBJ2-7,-,CASSVGGYEQYF,TGTGCCAGCAGTGTAGGGGGCTACGAGCAGTACTTC
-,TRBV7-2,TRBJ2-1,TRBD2,CASSHTSGGANEQFF,TGTGCCAGCAGCCATACTAGCGGGGGGGCAAATGAGCAGTTCTTC
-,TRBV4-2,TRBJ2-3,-,CASSQATTSTDTQYF,TGTGCCAGCAGCCAAGCAACTACAAGCACAGATACGCAGTATTTT
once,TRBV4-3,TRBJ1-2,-,CASSQGYRANYGYTF,TGCGCCAGCAGCCAAGGGTACAGGGCCAACTATGGCTACACCTTC
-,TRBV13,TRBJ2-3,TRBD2,CASSLVGGMADTQYF,TGTGCCAGCAGCTTAGTGGGGGGGATGGCAGATACGCAGTATTTT
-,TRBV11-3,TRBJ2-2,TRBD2,CASSPPGEGAITGELFF,TGTGCCAGCAGCCCCCCGGGGGAGGGTGCAATCACCGGGGAGCTGTTTTTT
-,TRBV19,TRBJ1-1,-,CASSSGRVVMNTEAFF,TGTGCCAGTAGTTCCGGCCGGGTAGTCATGAACACTGAAGCTTTCTTT
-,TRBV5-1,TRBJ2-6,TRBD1,CASSLAGTGSPLSGANVLTF,TGCGCCAGCAGCTTGGCCGGGACAGGGTCCCCACTCTCTGGGGCCAACGTCCTGACTTTC
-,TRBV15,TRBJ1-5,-,CATDRDKNSNQPQHF,TGTGCCACCGACCGGGACAAAAATAGCAATCAGCCCCAGCATTTT
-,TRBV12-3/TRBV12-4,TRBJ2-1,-,CASRLAYNEQFF,TGTGCCAGTCGACTAGCCTACAATGAGCAGTTCTTC
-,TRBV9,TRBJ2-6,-,CASSKQGYGANVLTF,TGTGCCAGCAGCAAACAGGGTTATGGGGCCAACGTCCTGACTTTC
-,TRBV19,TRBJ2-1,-,CASSRTVYNEQFF,TGTGCCAGTAGTAGGACAGTATACAATGAGCAGTTCTTC
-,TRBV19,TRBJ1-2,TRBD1,CASSPPDRGILNYGYTF,TGTGCCAGTAGTCCCCCGGACAGGGGGATACTTAACTATGGCTACACCTTC
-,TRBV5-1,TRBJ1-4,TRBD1,CASSLQPGTANEKLFF,TGCGCCAGCAGCTTGCAGCCCGGGACAGCTAATGAAAAACTGTTTTTT
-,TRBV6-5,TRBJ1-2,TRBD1,CASTWTGRNYGYTF,TGTGCCAGCACCTGGACAGGCCGAAACTATGGCTACACCTTC